The T cell receptor beta chain under discussion was sequenced for a study of T cells in Graves' hyperthyroidism and ophthalmopathy. Amplification targeted TCR beta CDR3 regions from RNA transcripts. Using the HTBI primer set, a first-round RT-PCR was run on the TCR CDR3. One entry per CDR3 protein, called by TCRdb with MiXCR from the multiplex PCR reads. Among 530,000 or so distinct CDR3 sequences listed, 46% were seen once. This clonotype has a handful of counts. CDR1 is SEHNR and CDR2 is FQNEAQ in the germline V gene (reference sequence). CDR3 length equals 15 residues. The sample was peripheral blood or thyroid tissue (not recorded which). The TCR was taken from a woman in her late teens or twenties with Graves' hyperthyroidism. This chain uses TRBV7-9 with TRBJ2-7, with 10 bases fitting TRBD2. The DNA end is a closer match to TRBJ2-1, so the J assignment may be wrong. For the CDR3, the DNA is TGTGCCAGCAGCCCAGCGGGAGGGCCATGGAATGAGCAGTTCTTC. Its protein product is CASSPAGGPWNEQFF.